In its sample, the clone carrying this T cell receptor beta chain was seen once. Its matching antigen is unknown. This record comes from a study of cytomegalovirus exposure and HLA in healthy donors. Study results and caveats: Apparent HLA restriction characterized most CMV-associated TCR beta chains in a later analysis.

CDR1 and CDR2 (germline): LGHNA, YNFKEQ. The CDR3 extends over 15 amino acids. J lost 1 base, V lost 4 bases, and 6 bases had no gene match. The PCR employed 60 Vbeta primers together with 13 Jbeta primers. Assay used: immunoSEQ multiplex PCR; TCRdb lists only in-frame clones, some missing. The sample lists about 200,000 clones, about 70% seen once, with around 1.9% in the top ten. The rearrangement joins TRBV4-2 to TRBJ1-1, with 7 bases lining up with TRBD1. The source material was PBMCs. This receptor was taken from a woman in her thirties in good health and CMV-seronegative. The CDR3 region has the DNA TGTGCCAGCAGCCTAGGAGGGGGCACGAACACTGAAGCTTTCTTT. It encodes CASSLGGGTNTEAFF.